Listed below are T cell receptor beta chains from one sample, sequenced in a study of T cell clonotyping in hematopoietic cell transplantation. The repertoire was sequenced with immunoSEQ multiplex PCR; TCRdb's copy has only in-frame clones and lacks some. The table includes under 6,000 clones, around 77% detected once. The sample consisted of PBMCs, taken 100 days after allogeneic stem cell transplant. Receptors were obtained from a female patient aged 45 to 65 who had an allogeneic stem cell transplant, so the T cells may come from the graft donor. Some clones in this sample may be carry-over from other donors' samples. Each CDR3 is given with its conserved first and last residue. The D gene is left open where the match is weak. The size entry is marked missing in some rows and otherwise reads once, few, many or a size class.

d_call,j_call,v_call,clone_size,cdr3_nt,cdr3_aa
-,TRBJ2-2,TRBV2,few,TGTGCCAGCAGTTTCCGGAGGGCAGGCACCGGGGAGCTGTTTTTT,CASSFRRAGTGELFF
-,TRBJ2-7,TRBV5-1,medium-sized,TGCGCCAGCAGCTTGCAGACCGACGGCGAGCAGTACTTC,CASSLQTDGEQYF
TRBD1,TRBJ1-2,TRBV6-1,-,TGTGCCAGCAGTGAAGCCCCCCGGACAGGGTTTGGCTACACCTTC,CASSEAPRTGFGYTF
-,TRBJ2-3,TRBV21-1,-,TGTGCCAGCAGCAAAACCCCGCCCCGGCTCACTAGGTCTTGCACAGATACGCAGTATTTT,CASSKTPPRLTRSCTDTQYF
-,TRBJ2-2,TRBV6-5,-,TGTGCCAGCAGAACAGGGTCCACCGGGGAGCTGTTTTTT,CASRTGSTGELFF
-,TRBJ2-3,TRBV7-8,-,TGTGCCAGCAGCGCAGAGGATACGCAGTATTTT,CASSAEDTQYF
TRBD2,TRBJ2-3,TRBV7-3,-,TGTGCCAGCAGCTTACTTCCGCTAGCGGGGCCCACAGATACGCAGTATTTT,CASSLLPLAGPTDTQYF
-,TRBJ2-7,TRBV20-1,-,TGCAGTGCGGGTCGGGAGCAGTACTTC,CSAGREQYF
-,TRBJ2-2,TRBV7-8,-,TGTGCCAGCAGCTTAGTAGGACAATTTTTAGGGAATTCCGGGGAGCTGTTTTTT,CASSLVGQFLGNSGELFF
TRBD1,TRBJ2-2,TRBV2,-,TGTGCCAGCAGTACGACAGGGGTTGAGACCGGGGAGCTGTTTTTT,CASSTTGVETGELFF
-,TRBJ2-5,TRBV30,-,TGTGCCTGGAGTCCCTGGGGGGCCAGGGAGACCCAGTACTTC,CAWSPWGARETQYF
-,TRBJ1-1,TRBV2,-,TGTGCCAGCAGTAGGGGGATATTCATGAACACTGAAGCTTTCTTT,CASSRGIFMNTEAFF
-,TRBJ2-2,TRBV6-5,-,TGTGCCAGCAGTTACTCCAGGACCGGGGAGCTGTTTTTT,CASSYSRTGELFF
-,TRBJ2-7,TRBV9,-,TGTGCCAGCAGCCCTGAGGACAGCTCCTACGAGCAGTACTTC,CASSPEDSSYEQYF
TRBD1,TRBJ2-1,TRBV7-9,-,TGTGCCAGCAGCTCACGGGGACAGGGGGTCCACAATGAGCAGTTCTTC,CASSSRGQGVHNEQFF
TRBD1,TRBJ2-2,TRBV13,-,TGTGCCAGCAGCTCAGGACAGGGGAACACCGGGGAGCTGTTTTTT,CASSSGQGNTGELFF
-,TRBJ1-1,TRBV10-3,few,TGTGCCATCACCCAGGGTTCGGGCCAGAACACTGAAGCTTTCTTT,CAITQGSGQNTEAFF
-,TRBJ1-1,TRBV11-2,-,TGTGCCAGCACCACGAACCGGGGGCACACTGAAGCTTTCTTT,CASTTNRGHTEAFF
-,TRBJ1-3,TRBV2,-,TGTGCCAGCAGTGAAGCGCGGAGTCGGGGGGATGGAAACACCATATATTTT,CASSEARSRGDGNTIYF
-,TRBJ2-3,TRBV27,hyperexpanded,TGTGCCAGCAGTTTTAGGCGGGCCTACACAGATACGCAGTATTTT,CASSFRRAYTDTQYF
-,TRBJ2-1,TRBV7-3,-,TGTGCCAGCAGCTTAAATTCGAATGAGCAGTTCTTC,CASSLNSNEQFF
-,TRBJ1-5,TRBV7-6,-,TGTGCCAGCAGCTTAGCAGGGGGGTTCCGGGGAAATCAGCCCCAGCATTTT,CASSLAGGFRGNQPQHF
-,TRBJ2-7,TRBV10-3,few,TGTGCCATCAGTGGGGGGCAGGGGCTTACCTACGAGCAGTACTTC,CAISGGQGLTYEQYF
TRBD1,TRBJ1-2,TRBV6-6,-,TGTGCCAGCAGTTACCTTGACAGGGCTGCGTACTATGGCTACACCTTC,CASSYLDRAAYYGYTF
TRBD1,TRBJ2-7,TRBV4-1,-,TGCGCCAGCAGCCAGAGGACAGGGCGTCCCTACGAGCAGTACTTC,CASSQRTGRPYEQYF
-,TRBJ2-1,TRBV4-1,-,TGCGCCAGCAGCCAAGATCGGCCGGGGTCCTCCCCCCCTTACAATGAGCAGTTCTTC,CASSQDRPGSSPPYNEQFF
-,TRBJ1-1,TRBV19,-,TGTGCCAGTAGTATAGAGGCCGGGACTGAAGCTTTCTTT,CASSIEAGTEAFF
-,TRBJ1-2,TRBV5-8,-,TGTGCCAGCAGGGTCTCCTGGCAGGACTATGGCTACACCTTC,CASRVSWQDYGYTF
TRBD2,TRBJ2-7,TRBV27,-,TGTGCCAGCAGTTCCAGACTAGCGGGAGGAACCTACGAGCAGTACTTC,CASSSRLAGGTYEQYF
-,TRBJ2-5,TRBV4-1,-,TGCGCCAGCAGCCTATTGGTGGAGGGGGAGACCCAGTACTTC,CASSLLVEGETQYF
-,TRBJ2-7,TRBV28,-,TGTGCCAGCAGTTCGACACCGTCCTACTCCTACGAGCAGTACTTC,CASSSTPSYSYEQYF
TRBD1,TRBJ1-4,TRBV9,-,TGTGCCAGCAGCCAAAGACAGGGCGGACGTGAAAAACTGTTTTTT,CASSQRQGGREKLFF
-,TRBJ1-2,TRBV19,few,TGTGCCAGTATCTACTTCAGGGATGGCTACACCTTC,CASIYFRDGYTF
TRBD1,TRBJ1-5,TRBV27,-,TGTGCCAGCAGCCCTAGGGGGACAGTCTATAGCAATCAGCCCCAGCATTTT,CASSPRGTVYSNQPQHF
-,TRBJ2-1,TRBV6-1,-,TGTGCCAGCAGTCTACGACCCACCTACAATGAGCAGTTCTTC,CASSLRPTYNEQFF
-,TRBJ2-1,TRBV4-3,few,TGCGCCAGCAGCCAATCCAGGGAAGGGGAGCAGTTCTTC,CASSQSREGEQFF
TRBD1,TRBJ2-3,TRBV30,-,TGTGCCTGGAGTGTTTCCCAGCAGACAGGGGGTTCGCAGTATTTT,CAWSVSQQTGGSQYF
TRBD1,TRBJ2-1,TRBV5-8,-,TGTGCCAGCAGCTTGGGACAGGGGTCCTACAATGAGCAGTTCTTC,CASSLGQGSYNEQFF
-,TRBJ1-5,TRBV6-6,once,TGTGCCAGCAGTCGCGGTAAAGGGGGTGATCAGCCCCAGCATTTT,CASSRGKGGDQPQHF
-,TRBJ1-3,TRBV28,medium-sized,TGTGCCAGCAGTGTACCAGGGTTTTCAGTAGGGGGAAACACCATATATTTT,CASSVPGFSVGGNTIYF
TRBD1,TRBJ2-4,TRBV28,few,TGTGCCAGCAGGGCCAGACAGGGGAACCTAGCCAAAAACATTCAGTACTTC,CASRARQGNLAKNIQYF
-,TRBJ1-1,TRBV10-3,-,TGTGCCATCAGTGATTCCGGGGGACACACTGAAGCTTTCTTT,CAISDSGGHTEAFF
-,TRBJ1-2,TRBV6-6,-,TGTGCCAGTTTAGGCTATGGCTACACCTTC,CASLGYGYTF
-,TRBJ1-4,TRBV18,-,TGTGCCAGCTCACCTCAACGGGAGAAACTGTTTTTT,CASSPQREKLFF
TRBD1,TRBJ2-2,TRBV5-8,few,TGTGCCAGCAGCTTGGCCCGGACAGGGCTGAACACCGGGGAGCTGTTTTTT,CASSLARTGLNTGELFF
-,TRBJ2-7,TRBV11-2,-,TGTGCCAGCAGCTTAGCCACTCGTATAAGGGGATACGAGCAGTACTTC,CASSLATRIRGYEQYF
TRBD1,TRBJ1-1,TRBV28,-,TGTGCCACCCGGCGAGGGGAGGGGGCTTTTCTGTATGCTTTCTTT,CATRRGEGAFLYAFF
-,TRBJ2-1,TRBV9,-,TGTGCCAGCAGCCCCATCCCGGTCGGGGGTTCCTACAATGAGCAGTTCTTC,CASSPIPVGGSYNEQFF
-,TRBJ2-6,TRBV2,large,TGTGCCAGCACGGGGGCCGGGGCCAACGTCCTGACTTTC,CASTGAGANVLTF
-,TRBJ2-2,TRBV6-5,-,TGTGCCAGCAGTTACTCCGGCAGGAACACCGGGGAGCTGTTTTTT,CASSYSGRNTGELFF
-,TRBJ1-4,TRBV19,-,TGTGCCACTAAACCCGACCCAAAGAGGGAAAAACTGTTTTTT,CATKPDPKREKLFF
TRBD2,TRBJ2-1,TRBV7-2,-,TGTGCCAGCAGCCCAACTAGCGAAATCTACAATGAGCAGTTCTTC,CASSPTSEIYNEQFF
-,TRBJ1-4,TRBV6-1,-,TGTGCCAGCAGTGATCCCGGGCCCAGCGGTGAAAAACTGTTTTTT,CASSDPGPSGEKLFF